Below, 25 T cell receptor beta chains from the same sample are listed, as sequenced in a study of identifying expanded T cells in peripheral blood. Produced via immunoSEQ multiplex PCR; TCRdb's table is partial and in-frame only. The profile shows approximately 100,000 clones, more than 70% of them singletons. Sequences were obtained from blood. The receptors shown here come from a person between 18 and 75 years old in good health.

The chain combines TRBV12-5 with TRBJ2-7; D not resolved. The V gene lost 2 bases and the J gene lost 7 bases, with 12 bases spanning the gap. Germline V CDR1 and CDR2: LGHNT, FRNRAP. CDR3 size: 13 residues. The CDR3 DNA reads as TGTGCTAGTGGTTTGCCCTGGAAGGCAGAGCAGTACTTC. Protein: CASGLPWKAEQYF.

This chain joins TRBV28 and TRBJ2-5; 8 bases match TRBD1. The ends lost 6 bases at V and 1 base at J; junction bases unmatched: 7. This CDR3 region has 15 residues. The germline gives CDR1 MDHEN, CDR2 SYDVKM. CDR3 coding DNA: TGTGCCAGCAGGGACCGACAGGGGCCCCAAGAGACCCAGTACTTC. This sequence encodes CASRDRQGPQETQYF.

This chain links TRBV5-4 with TRBJ2-1; 12 bases agree with TRBD2. The CDR3 spans 15 residues. The trim removed 4 bases at V and 11 bases at J, leaving 10 bases unmatched. Germline V gives CDR1 SGHNT, CDR2 YYREEE (reference sequence). The CDR3 bases are TGTGCCAGCAGCGCAGGACTAGCGGGACTTGGGCAGCAGTTCTTC. This encodes CASSAGLAGLGQQFF.

The chain carries TRBV4-3 and TRBJ2-5; no definite D call. This CDR3 region has 15 residues. CDR1 and CDR2 from the germline V gene are LGHNA and YSLEER. The V end was cut by 0 bases, the J end by 5 bases, with 13 bases between. The CDR3 sequence is CASSQDLAVGETQYF. The CDR3 DNA sequence: TGCGCCAGCAGCCAAGATCTTGCTGTGGGGGAGACCCAGTACTTC.

The chain couples TRBV10-1 to TRBJ2-7; a weak D match, TRBD2 (7 bases). This CDR3 region has 15 residues. The V end was cut by 3 bases, the J end by 2 bases, with 14 bases between. Germline V CDR1 and CDR2: WNHNN, SYGVQD (reference sequence). CDR3 sequence (DNA): TGCGCCAGCAGTGAAGGGCGGGGGCTGCCCTACGAGCAGTACTTC. Translating it yields CASSEGRGLPYEQYF.

This sequence joins TRBV7-2 and TRBJ2-7, with TRBD2 matching 10 bases. Losses at the gene ends were 5 bases for V and 1 base for J; bases not matched to a gene: 8. The CDR3 is 16 residues long. The germline V gene encodes CDR1 SGHTA and CDR2 FQGNSA. The CDR3, as DNA: TGTGCCAGCAGCCCTGGACTAGCGGCAAATTCCTACGAGCAGTACTTC. Its protein product is CASSPGLAANSYEQYF.

This clone appeared once. J is TRBJ2-2 and V is TRBV27; D gene ambiguous. CDR3 length equals 12 residues. V dropped 6 bases and J dropped 6 bases, with 8 bases sitting between them. Germline CDR1 reads MNHEY; CDR2 reads SMNVEV (reference sequence). The CDR3 here is CASRESAGELFF. Here the CDR3 DNA reads TGTGCCAGCAGGGAGTCGGCCGGGGAGCTGTTTTTT.

J is TRBJ2-7 and V is TRBV27; 9 nucleotides agree with TRBD1. The CDR3 runs 15 residues. Germline V CDR1 and CDR2: MNHEY, SMNVEV (reference sequence). The V and J ends lost 6 bases and 4 bases, in that order; junction bases with no gene match: 10. The CDR3 spells CASRPLRDREYEQYF. CDR3 nucleotide sequence: TGTGCCAGCAGACCCCTCCGGGACAGGGAATACGAGCAGTACTTC.

V and J are TRBV2 and TRBJ2-3; D not certain. The germline V and J ends were trimmed by 5 bases and 6 bases, with 9 bases remaining between them. This CDR3 is built from 12 residues. Per the germline V gene, CDR1 is SNHLY and CDR2 is FYNNEI. CDR3 sequence (DNA): TGTGCCAGCAGTCTAGGTTCCGATACGCAGTATTTT. Translated: CASSLGSDTQYF.

The rearrangement uses TRBV7-2 and TRBJ1-6; D remains ambiguous. The CDR3 extends over 12 amino acids. Germline assignment: CDR1 SGHTA and CDR2 FQGNSA. Trimming removed 2 bases at V and 8 bases at J, with 4 bases between. CDR3 nucleotides: TGTGCCAGCAGCTTATCTTATTCACCCCTCCACTTT. Its protein product is CASSLSYSPLHF. The variable domain in full, with the rest retrieved from reference TRBV7-2 and TRBJ1-6, is GAGVSQSPSNKVTEKGKDVELRCDPISGHTALYWYRQSLGQGLEFLIYFQGNSAPDKSGLPSDRFSAERTGGSVSTLTIQRTQQEDSAVYLCASSLSYSPLHFGNGTRLTVT.

The CDR3 reads CASSFSPRGVGETQYF. The CDR3 bases are TGTGCCAGCAGCTTTAGCCCCAGGGGGGTGGGAGAGACCCAGTACTTC. The chain employs TRBV7-2 and TRBJ2-5, with a possible D match to TRBD1 (7 bases). Germline lookup yields CDR1 SGHTA and CDR2 FQGNSA. This CDR3 has 16 residues. With 3 bases removed from V and 4 bases from J, the gap between germline ends came to 18 bases.

The chain couples TRBV5-4 to TRBJ2-1; 11 positions match TRBD2. The trim removed 5 bases at V and 3 bases at J, leaving 4 bases unmatched. Germline CDR1 and CDR2: SGHNT and YYREEE (reference sequence). This CDR3 is built from 15 residues. The CDR3 here is CASSSGTSGYNEQFF. The CDR3 DNA sequence: TGTGCCAGCAGTTCCGGGACTAGCGGCTACAATGAGCAGTTCTTC.

V and J are TRBV27 and TRBJ1-1; D unclear. CDR1 is MNHEY, CDR2 SMNVEV, per germline (reference sequence). With 4 bases removed from V and 7 bases from J, the gap between germline ends came to 13 bases. This CDR3 region has 13 residues. In nucleotides, the CDR3 is TGTGCCAGCAGTTGGATGGCGGGCAGTGAAGCTTTCTTT. Amino acids: CASSWMAGSEAFF.

This clone was seen a handful of times. This rearrangement joins TRBV9 to TRBJ2-1; 7 bases match TRBD2. Germline V lookup: CDR1 SGDLS, CDR2 YYNGEE. The CDR3 has 16 amino acids. V lost 0 bases and J lost 0; bases outside the gene matches: 3. Written as DNA, the CDR3 is TGTGCCAGCAGCGTAGGCCTAGCGGTCTCCTACAATGAGCAGTTCTTC. It codes for CASSVGLAVSYNEQFF.

The chain is built from TRBV15 and TRBJ2-7; TRBD2 matches at 10 bases. Germline loops: CDR1 LNHNV, CDR2 YYDKDF (reference sequence). With V trimmed by 0 bases and J by 5 bases, 7 bases remained unmatched. This CDR3 region has 16 residues. CDR3 DNA: TGTGCCACCAGCAGAGATCAACTAGCGGGAATACACGAGCAGTACTTC. Its translation is CATSRDQLAGIHEQYF. The full variable domain, rest sourced from reference TRBV15 and TRBJ2-7, is DAMVIQNPRYQVTQFGKPVTLSCSQTLNHNVMYWYQQKSSQAPKLLFHYYDKDFNNEADTPDNFQSRRPNTSFCFLDIRSPGLGDTAMYLCATSRDQLAGIHEQYFGPGTRLTVT.

The chain employs TRBV6-1 and TRBJ2-7; D might be TRBD1 (6 bases). The CDR3 length is 13 residues. V was pared by 5 bases and J by 4 bases, with 12 bases between. The germline gives CDR1 MNHNS, CDR2 SASEGT. CDR3 sequence (DNA): TGTGCCAGCAGTCCGACAGGAGAGTACGAGCAGTACTTC. Its translation: CASSPTGEYEQYF.

The V gene is TRBV7-2, the J gene TRBJ2-4, with D possibly matching TRBD2 (6 bases). Trimming took 5 bases from V and 9 from J, leaving 17 bases between them. The CDR3 length is 14 residues. Germline V gives CDR1 SGHTA, CDR2 FQGNSA. This CDR3 is CASSDKVGLGIQYF. CDR3 sequence (DNA): TGTGCCAGCAGCGATAAGGTGGGACTCGGCATTCAGTACTTC.

The DNA of the CDR3 is TGTGCCAGCAGTAACCCCGGGACAGGGTTTTATGGCTACACCTTC. This encodes CASSNPGTGFYGYTF. The V and J genes are TRBV6-6 and TRBJ1-2, with 9 bases identical to TRBD1. V trimming: 5 bases; J trimming: 5 bases; junction bases outside the gene matches: 9. The CDR3 has 15 residues. Germline CDR1 reads MNHNY; CDR2 reads SVGAGI (reference sequence).

J is TRBJ1-1 and V is TRBV5-1; D not resolved. The CDR3 contains 17 residues. Germline V gene lookup returns CDR1 SGHRS and CDR2 YFSETQ. V was clipped by 3 bases and J by 4 bases, with 22 bases between them. CDR3 DNA: TGCGCCAGCAGCTCGCCCGAGGTCCCCAGTATCCGCACTGAAGCTTTCTTT. Protein product: CASSSPEVPSIRTEAFF.

A single count supports this clone. The chain has TRBV11-3 and TRBJ1-5; a possible D gene is TRBD1 (5 bases). CDR1 is SGHNT and CDR2 is YENEEA in the germline V gene. Between the trimmed V and J ends, which lost 10 bases and 0 bases, there was a span of 13 bases. This CDR3 region has 14 residues. In DNA form, the CDR3 reads TGTGCCACAAGAGGGGATTATAGCAATCAGCCCCAGCATTTT. This codes for CATRGDYSNQPQHF.

This clone was detected a few times. The chain's CDR3 is CASSPWIQETQYF. CDR3 sequence (DNA): TGTGCCAGCAGCCCCTGGATCCAAGAGACCCAGTACTTC. The rearrangement joins TRBV4-2 to TRBJ2-5; D is unclear. Trimming stripped 4 bases from V and 1 base from J, with 7 bases between. The CDR3 extends over 13 amino acids. Germline values: CDR1 LGHNA, CDR2 YNFKEQ.

The chain recombines TRBV19 with TRBJ1-5, with D possibly matching TRBD1 (5 bases). Germline CDR1 and CDR2: LNHDA and SQIVND (reference sequence). The CDR3 extends over 14 amino acids. Trimming pared 6 bases from V and 11 bases from J, leaving 20 bases between. This CDR3 reads CASSHRAEQAAQHF. CDR3 bases: TGTGCCAGTAGCCATCGGGCGGAACAGGCAGCCCAGCATTTT.

The chain combines TRBV4-3 with TRBJ2-3; 12 bases are a match to TRBD2. Germline V gene sequence: CDR1 LGHNA, CDR2 YSLEER. The CDR3 extends over 16 amino acids. With 0 bases clipped from V and 5 bases from J, the junction kept 3 bases outside the gene matches. CDR3 amino acids: CASSQEASGGGDTQYF. CDR3 nucleotides: TGCGCCAGCAGCCAAGAGGCTAGCGGGGGGGGAGATACGCAGTATTTT.

In this sample, this clone turned up once. This chain uses TRBV18 with TRBJ1-1; TRBD1 might be the D (6 bases). Trimming left V 4 bases short and J 1 base short, with 7 bases between. The length of the CDR3 is 13 residues. Germline V gives CDR1 KGHSH, CDR2 LQKENI. In DNA form, the CDR3 reads TGTGCCAGCTCACGGACAGAGAACACTGAAGCTTTCTTT. This translates into CASSRTENTEAFF.

This clone came up a few times. This rearrangement joins TRBV7-7 to TRBJ1-2, with D unresolved. The CDR3 covers 13 residues. Germline V CDR1 and CDR2: SSHAT, FNYEAQ (reference sequence). Trimming shortened V by 5 bases and J by 4 bases, and 11 bases separated the two germline ends. In DNA, the CDR3 is TGTGCCAGCAGCCTAGGAGCGGGCTATGGCTACACCTTC. It translates to CASSLGAGYGYTF.